Here is one T cell receptor (beta chain) with its context. Unique molecular identifiers were used in preparing the TCRbeta library. TCRdb redid the calling of the PCR reads with MiXCR, one entry per CDR3 protein. In the table there are about 400,000 distinct CDR3 sequences, around 20% of which are singletons. The CDR3 length is 13 residues. V lost 2 bases, J lost 3 bases, and 8 bases lay in between. In germline, CDR1 is MGHDK, CDR2 SYGVNS. This sample is part of a study of T-cell reconstitution after alpha-beta-depleted transplantation in children. The sequence came from a human donor who donated a stem cell graft to a child with acute myeloid leukemia. The chain combines TRBV25-1 with TRBJ2-7, with unresolved D. The material was PBMCs from the stem cell graft donor, obtained from the stem cell graft. The CDR3 nucleotides are TGTGCCAGCAGTGAAGGCTGGAGCTACGAGCAGTACTTC. Encoded protein: CASSEGWSYEQYF.